These 10 T cell receptor beta chains came from one sample sequenced in a study of post-analysis software for immune sequencing data. Unique-molecular-identifier-tagged TCR beta cDNA libraries were used. TCRdb re-called the PCR reads with MiXCR, one entry per CDR3 protein. The table includes 150,000 or so distinct CDR3 sequences, around 36% detected once. This specimen was blood, taken after autologous hematopoietic stem cell transplantation. These receptors all stem from a girl between 10 and 17 years old with multiple sclerosis.

The chain couples TRBV4-1 to TRBJ1-2; 9 positions agree with TRBD1. This CDR3 comprises 14 residues. CDR1 and CDR2 from the germline V gene are MGHRA and YSYEKL. V lost 0 bases to trimming and J lost 7 bases; unmatched junction nucleotides: 3. In nucleotides, the CDR3 is TGCGCCAGCAGCCAAGAAGGGACAGGGCTTGGCTACACCTTC. Protein: CASSQEGTGLGYTF.

This clonotype was observed many times. The chain has TRBV5-5 and TRBJ2-3, with D maybe TRBD1 (6 bases). Germline CDR1 and CDR2: SGHKS and YYEKEE (reference sequence). V shed 3 bases and J shed 3 bases, with 14 bases lying between them. The CDR3 is 15 amino acids. The CDR3 bases are TGTGCCAGCAGCTCCTGGCCAACAGGGACAGATACGCAGTATTTT. It codes for CASSSWPTGTDTQYF. Together with reference TRBV5-5 and TRBJ2-3, the CDR3 gives the full variable domain: DAGVTQSPTHLIKTRGQQVTLRCSPISGHKSVSWYQQVLGQGPQFIFQYYEKEERGRGNFPDRFSARQFPNYSSELNVNALLLGDSALYLCASSSWPTGTDTQYFGPGTRLTVL.

The genes are TRBV7-9 and TRBJ2-4, with D unclear. The ends were cut back, 6 bases at V and 0 bases at J, with 9 bases in the middle. CDR1 and CDR2 from the germline V gene are SEHNR and FQNEAQ (reference sequence). The CDR3 runs 14 residues. CDR3 coding DNA: TGTGCCAGCAGTCAGACGGGAGCCAAAAACATTCAGTACTTC. Its translation is CASSQTGAKNIQYF.

In this sample, this clonotype turned up many times. CDR3 sequence (DNA): TGTGCCAGCAGTGAGGGCGGGCTAGCGGGAGCGGATACGCAGTATTTT. It translates to CASSEGGLAGADTQYF. The J gene is TRBJ2-3, the V gene TRBV2; 10 nucleotides match TRBD2. The CDR3 runs to 16 residues. Germline CDR1 and CDR2: SNHLY and FYNNEI. J lost 6 bases, V lost 3 bases, and 9 bases had no gene match.

This clonotype was picked up a small number of times. The chain is built from TRBV10-3 and TRBJ2-1, with no clear D. The CDR3 has 12 residues. Deletions cut 2 bases from V and 10 bases from J, with 9 bases between. CDR1 is ENHRY and CDR2 is SYGVKD in the germline V gene. CDR3 sequence reads: CAISEGVVEQFF. The DNA for the CDR3 is TGTGCCATCAGTGAGGGGGTGGTAGAGCAGTTCTTC.

The chain couples TRBV12-3 or TRBV12-4 to TRBJ1-1; 9 nucleotides agree with TRBD1. The CDR3 is made up of 17 amino acids. V gave up 0 bases and J gave up 7 bases; unmatched junction bases: 12. DNA of the CDR3: TGTGCCAGCAGTTTAGCACCGAATGACAGGGGGACCCATGAAGCTTTCTTT. Its translation is CASSLAPNDRGTHEAFF.

This clonotype came up a few times. The chain links TRBV6-1 to TRBJ2-7; 7 bases align to TRBD2. V was pared by 8 bases and J by 3 bases, with 10 bases of the junction left unmatched. Germline V lookup: CDR1 MNHNS, CDR2 SASEGT. The CDR3 contains 14 residues. The CDR3 nucleotides are TGTGCCAGCCATGGGCTAGCGGAATTCTACGAGCAGTACTTC. It translates to CASHGLAEFYEQYF.

The chain uses TRBV7-2 and TRBJ1-1, with unresolved D. The germline V gene has CDR1 SGHTA and CDR2 FQGNSA. The CDR3 runs to 15 residues. The V and J ends lost 0 bases and 3 bases respectively, with 11 bases between them. The CDR3 DNA is TGTGCCAGCAGCTTAGCAGGGCTGAGGGACACTGAAGCTTTCTTT. It translates to CASSLAGLRDTEAFF.

The V and J genes are TRBV7-9 and TRBJ2-4; D is ambiguous. CDR3 size: 13 residues. Looked up from germline, CDR1 is SEHNR and CDR2 is FQNEAQ (reference sequence). Trimming removed 3 bases at V and 3 bases at J, with 6 bases between. Here the CDR3 reads CASSLSVKNIQYF. CDR3 in DNA: TGTGCCAGCAGCTTGTCAGTCAAAAACATTCAGTACTTC.

This chain links TRBV7-2 with TRBJ2-1; 7 nucleotides match TRBD2. Matching the DNA end better, TRBJ2-7 makes the J call doubtful. Germline V gives CDR1 SGHTA, CDR2 FQGNSA. This CDR3 spans 16 amino acids. The CDR3 protein is CASSLWGGSSYNEQYF. CDR3 bases: TGTGCCAGCAGCTTATGGGGCGGGAGCTCCTACAATGAGCAGTACTTC.